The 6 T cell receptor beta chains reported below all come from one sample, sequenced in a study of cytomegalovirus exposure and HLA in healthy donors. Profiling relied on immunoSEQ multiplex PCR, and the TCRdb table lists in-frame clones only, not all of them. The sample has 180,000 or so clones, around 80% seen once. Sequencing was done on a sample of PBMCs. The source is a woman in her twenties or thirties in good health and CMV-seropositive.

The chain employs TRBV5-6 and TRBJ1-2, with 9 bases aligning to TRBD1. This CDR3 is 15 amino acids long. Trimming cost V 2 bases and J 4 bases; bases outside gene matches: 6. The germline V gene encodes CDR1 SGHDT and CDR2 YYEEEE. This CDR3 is CASSLPGQGGYGYTF. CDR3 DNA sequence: TGTGCCAGCAGCTTACCGGGACAGGGTGGCTATGGCTACACCTTC.

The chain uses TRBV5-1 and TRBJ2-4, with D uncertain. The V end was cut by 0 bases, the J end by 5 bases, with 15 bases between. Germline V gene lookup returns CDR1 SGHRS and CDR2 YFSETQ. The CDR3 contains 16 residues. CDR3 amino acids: CASSLDTSRLENIQYF. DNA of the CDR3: TGCGCCAGCAGCTTGGATACGTCCAGATTGGAAAACATTCAGTACTTC.

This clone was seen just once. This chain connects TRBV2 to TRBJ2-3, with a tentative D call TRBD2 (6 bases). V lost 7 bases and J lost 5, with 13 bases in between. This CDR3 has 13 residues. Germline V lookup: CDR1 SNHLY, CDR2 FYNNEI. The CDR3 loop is CASNGDSVDTQYF. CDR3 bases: TGTGCCAGCAACGGGGACTCGGTAGATACGCAGTATTTT.

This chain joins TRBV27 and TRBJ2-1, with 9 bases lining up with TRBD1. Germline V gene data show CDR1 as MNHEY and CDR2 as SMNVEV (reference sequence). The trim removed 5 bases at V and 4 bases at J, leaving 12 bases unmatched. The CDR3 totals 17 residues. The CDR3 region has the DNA TGTGCCAGCAGTCTCGCCCGCGGGACAGGGAGTTACAATGAGCAGTTCTTC. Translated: CASSLARGTGSYNEQFF.

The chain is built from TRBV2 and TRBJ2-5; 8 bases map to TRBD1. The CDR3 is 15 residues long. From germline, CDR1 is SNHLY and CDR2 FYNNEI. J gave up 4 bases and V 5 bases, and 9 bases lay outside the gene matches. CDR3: CASSFSGGTGETQYF. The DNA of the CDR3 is TGTGCCAGCAGTTTTTCAGGGGGCACGGGAGAGACCCAGTACTTC. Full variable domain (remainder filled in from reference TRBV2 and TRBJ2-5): EPEVTQTPSHQVTQMGQEVILRCVPISNHLYFYWYRQILGQKVEFLVSFYNNEISEKSEIFDDQFSVERPDGSNFTLKIRSTKLEDSAMYFCASSFSGGTGETQYFGPGTRLLVL.

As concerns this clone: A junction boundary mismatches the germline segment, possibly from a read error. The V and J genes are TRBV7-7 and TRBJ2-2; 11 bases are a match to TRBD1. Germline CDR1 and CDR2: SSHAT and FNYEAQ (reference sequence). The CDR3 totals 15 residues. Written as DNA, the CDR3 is TGTGCTAGCAGCCGGGACAGGGGGGCCACCGGGGAGCTGTTTTTT. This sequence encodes CASSRDRGATGELFF.